The clone carrying this TCR beta chain was found once. This sample is drawn from a study of blood T cell repertoires in COVID-19. Background on the study: From the United States, Italy and Spain came samples of acute and convalescent COVID-19. The analysed material was cDNA or gDNA that came from T cells, B-cell-depleted T cells, or PBMCs.

Under the authors' procedure: Nucleated cell counts were estimated from reference gene primer amplification. Data came from immunoSEQ multiplex PCR; TCRdb stores just in-frame clones and leaves some out. Clonal size and the V and J genes are those of that table, whereas D and trimming came from the DNA. Of approximately 180,000 clones in the sample, roughly 76% are singletons; the top ten hold about 12%. Followed over time, Seattle patients had been enrolled while infection was active. Germline loops: CDR1 SGHRS, CDR2 YFSETQ. Unmatched junction bases numbered 5, after V lost 5 bases and J lost 3 bases. There are 15 residues in the CDR3.

The chain recombines TRBV5-1 with TRBJ1-4, with 9 bases that match TRBD1. The sequence came from an elderly woman with COVID-19, enrolled during active disease. The specimen sequenced was peripheral blood. Here the CDR3 DNA reads TGCGCCAGCAGAGAACAGGGGGCGGCTAATGAAAAACTGTTTTTT. Translating it yields CASREQGAANEKLFF.